Described below is a single T cell receptor (beta chain) sequence and its context. Its antigen is unknown. These data come from a study of T cell responses to AZD1222 COVID-19 vaccine. Overall study findings and caveats: It should be noted that donors were predominantly white British and more often female, and clonal diversity was possibly underestimated. In all cases, repertoires were sampled only after the peak T cell response.

The protocol was immunoSEQ multiplex PCR, while the TCRdb copy is restricted to in-frame clones and leaves out a portion. Of about 170,000 clones in the sample, approximately 90% are singletons; the top ten hold approximately 7.2%. The sequencing used peripheral blood, collected on day 0 of AZD1222 vaccination. This clonotype was sampled from an adult in good health.

CDR3 in amino acids: CASGTASREQFF. In nucleotides, the CDR3 is TGTGCCAGCGGCACTGCATCCAGGGAGCAGTTCTTC. The chain combines TRBV9 with TRBJ2-1, with D hard to call. V was clipped by 7 bases and J by 10 bases, with 15 bases between them. In germline, CDR1 is SGDLS, CDR2 YYNGEE. The CDR3 is 12 amino acids.